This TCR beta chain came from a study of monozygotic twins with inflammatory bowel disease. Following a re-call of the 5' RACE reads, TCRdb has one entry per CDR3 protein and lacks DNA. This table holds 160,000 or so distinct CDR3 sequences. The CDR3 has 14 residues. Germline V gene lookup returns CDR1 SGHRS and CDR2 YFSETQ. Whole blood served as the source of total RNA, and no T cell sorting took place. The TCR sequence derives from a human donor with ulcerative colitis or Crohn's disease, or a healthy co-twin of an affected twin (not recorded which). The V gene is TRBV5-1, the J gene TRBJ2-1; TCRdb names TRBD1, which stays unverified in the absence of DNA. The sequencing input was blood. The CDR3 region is CASSLMPGENEQFF.